Presented here are 31 T cell receptor beta chains from one specimen sequenced in a study of CD8+ T cells in alopecia areata. The sample's treatment: oral pan-JAK inhibitor, 5-10 mg twice daily. Extracted RNA was reverse transcribed, and the resulting cDNA served as sequencing template. Sequencing was performed with immunoSEQ multiplex PCR; in TCRdb, only in-frame clones are kept and a portion is missing. The sample has approximately 280,000 clones, about three fifths seen once. The sample was CD4+ T cells sorted from blood, taken at week 24, from a patient treated with tofacitinib. These TCRs come from a human donor with alopecia areata.

The chain joins TRBV29-1 to TRBJ2-7; tentative D call: TRBD1 (5 bases). V lost 1 base to trimming and J lost 0 bases, with 16 bases between them. Germline V gene lookup returns CDR1 SQVTM and CDR2 ANQGSEA. The CDR3 covers 16 residues. The CDR3 loop is CSVEVRQFGASYEQYF. CDR3 coding DNA: TGCAGCGTTGAAGTTCGGCAGTTTGGGGCCTCCTACGAGCAGTACTTC.

CDR3 loop: CATSRVLPPQGREGYTF. The CDR3 DNA follows: TGTGCCACCAGCAGAGTCCTCCCACCACAGGGGAGAGAAGGCTACACCTTC. This sequence joins TRBV15 and TRBJ1-2; 7 bases are shared with TRBD1. This CDR3 spans 17 amino acids. After removal of 1 base from V and 8 bases from J, the junction contained 16 bases not matched to a gene. Germline V gene sequence: CDR1 LNHNV, CDR2 YYDKDF (reference sequence).

The chain employs TRBV9 and TRBJ2-7, with D uncertain. The CDR3 totals 15 residues. V was cut by 0 bases and J by 6 bases, with 16 bases left in between. Germline V gene sequence: CDR1 SGDLS, CDR2 YYNGEE. The CDR3 here is CASSVAPSVRSEQYF. The CDR3 region has the DNA TGTGCCAGCAGCGTAGCCCCATCCGTACGGTCCGAGCAGTACTTC.

The genes are TRBV2 and TRBJ2-3; unclear D gene. The CDR3 contains 13 residues. V shed 5 bases and J shed 8 bases, with 14 bases lying between them. Germline-derived CDR1 and CDR2 are SNHLY and FYNNEI. CDR3 DNA: TGTGCCAGCAGTAGAGACCCCCCCGGTACGCAGTATTTT. Its translation is CASSRDPPGTQYF.

CDR3 nucleotides: TGTGCCTGGAGCTCCGGGACAGGGGAGGATAACTATGGCTACACCTTC. This codes for CAWSSGTGEDNYGYTF. V gene TRBV30 combines with J gene TRBJ1-2; 10 positions agree with TRBD1. The length of the CDR3 is 16 residues. Germline values: CDR1 GTSNPN, CDR2 SVGIG (reference sequence). V shed 3 bases, J shed 1 base, and the junction held 8 bases outside the gene matches. Full variable domain (missing parts from reference TRBV30 and TRBJ1-2): SQTIHQWPATLVQPVGSPLSLECTVEGTSNPNLYWYRQAAGRGLQLLFYSVGIGQISSEVPQNLSASRPQDRQFILSSKKLLLSDSGFYLCAWSSGTGEDNYGYTFGSGTRLTVV.

The V call is TRBV2, the J call TRBJ2-2; 8 nucleotides match TRBD2. The CDR3 contains 13 residues. V was pared by 7 bases and J by 7 bases, with 5 bases of the junction left unmatched. Germline V gene data show CDR1 as SNHLY and CDR2 as FYNNEI. The CDR3 here is CASNGLAGGELFF. The DNA for the CDR3 is TGTGCCAGCAATGGACTAGCCGGCGGGGAGCTGTTTTTT.

The chain uses TRBV7-2 and TRBJ2-5; TRBD1 matches at 7 bases. Per the germline V gene, CDR1 is SGHTA and CDR2 is FQGNSA. Trimming removed 5 bases from V and 2 bases from J; junction bases left unmatched: 8. The CDR3 has 15 residues. CDR3 loop: CASSRDRGNQETQYF. CDR3 coding DNA: TGTGCCAGCAGCCGGGACAGAGGGAATCAAGAGACCCAGTACTTC.

This clone was seen more than once but under ten times. This chain connects TRBV29-1 to TRBJ2-7; perhaps TRBD1 as D (5 bases). Germline V CDR1 and CDR2: SQVTM, ANQGSEA. The CDR3 runs 11 residues. V was clipped by 1 base and J by 5 bases, with 6 bases between them. The CDR3 loop reads CSVEGGHEQYF. The CDR3 nucleotides read TGCAGCGTTGAAGGGGGCCACGAGCAGTACTTC.

Ten or more counts support this clone. The chain links TRBV7-6 to TRBJ1-5, with 7 positions matching TRBD1. Losses at the gene ends were 3 bases for V and 0 bases for J; bases not matched to a gene: 14. Germline V gene data show CDR1 as SGHVS and CDR2 as FNYEAQ. The CDR3 has 19 residues. The CDR3 reads CASSLKGGIRQGSNQPQHF. The CDR3 nucleotides read TGTGCCAGCAGCTTGAAAGGAGGCATCCGACAGGGTAGCAATCAGCCCCAGCATTTT.

This clone was picked up a small number of times. The V and J genes are TRBV27 and TRBJ1-2; 9 bases are shared with TRBD1. With 5 bases clipped from V and 5 bases from J, the junction kept 6 bases outside the gene matches. This CDR3 is built from 14 residues. Looked up from germline, CDR1 is MNHEY and CDR2 is SMNVEV (reference sequence). This chain's CDR3 is CASSASGTGYGYTF. The CDR3 region has the DNA TGTGCCAGCAGTGCGTCCGGGACAGGGTATGGCTACACCTTC.

The genes are TRBV5-6 and TRBJ2-7; D tentatively reads TRBD1 or TRBD2 (6 bases each). V was clipped by 6 bases and J by 5 bases, with 21 bases between them. CDR1 is SGHDT and CDR2 is YYEEEE in the germline V gene. The CDR3 is 15 residues long. The CDR3 sequence is CASTPGDRGHNEQYF. In DNA, the CDR3 is TGTGCCAGCACCCCGGGGGACCGGGGGCATAACGAGCAGTACTTC.

In its sample, this clone was seen a few times. This chain joins TRBV2 and TRBJ1-1, with D uncertain. Germline loops: CDR1 SNHLY, CDR2 FYNNEI. The germline V and J ends were trimmed by 4 bases and 10 bases, with 16 bases remaining between them. The CDR3 runs 13 residues. The CDR3 protein is CASSGVGWLGAFF. DNA for the CDR3: TGTGCCAGCAGTGGGGTGGGTTGGCTCGGAGCTTTCTTT.

This clone has more than one count but fewer than ten. The chain recombines TRBV7-2 with TRBJ2-3, with unresolved D. Germline V CDR1 and CDR2: SGHTA, FQGNSA. V lost 5 bases, J lost 5 bases, and 17 bases lay in between. This CDR3 is 15 amino acids long. CDR3 sequence: CASSPWGTGGDTQYF. The CDR3 bases are TGTGCCAGCAGCCCGTGGGGAACCGGCGGAGATACGCAGTATTTT. Combining the CDR3 with reference TRBV7-2 and TRBJ2-3 gives the whole variable domain GAGVSQSPSNKVTEKGKDVELRCDPISGHTALYWYRQSLGQGLEFLIYFQGNSAPDKSGLPSDRFSAERTGGSVSTLTIQRTQQEDSAVYLCASSPWGTGGDTQYFGPGTRLTVL.

The gene calls are TRBV11-2 and TRBJ2-1, with no clear D. Germline CDR1 reads SGHAT; CDR2 reads FQNNGV. V lost 5 bases to trimming and J lost 1 base, with 3 bases between them. The CDR3 contains 12 residues. CDR3 loop: CASSPSYNEQFF. The DNA of the CDR3 is TGTGCCAGCAGCCCGTCCTACAATGAGCAGTTCTTC.

This clone was counted a few times. J is TRBJ2-3 and V is TRBV20-1, with D hard to call. The V gene lost 5 bases and the J gene lost 6 bases, with 9 bases spanning the gap. The CDR3 is 11 amino acids. The V gene's germline CDR1 is DFQATT and CDR2 SNEGSKA (reference sequence). CDR3 nucleotides: TGCAGTGCTGAGACAACGGATACGCAGTATTTT. Its protein is CSAETTDTQYF.

The chain joins TRBV7-9 to TRBJ1-1; D ambiguous. The germline V and J ends were trimmed by 5 bases and 3 bases, with 13 bases remaining between them. Germline V gene sequence: CDR1 SEHNR, CDR2 FQNEAQ (reference sequence). CDR3 size: 14 residues. The CDR3 bases are TGTGCCAGCAGCCCGGAGAGGGCCTACACTGAAGCTTTCTTT. Amino acid sequence: CASSPERAYTEAFF.

This chain connects TRBV19 to TRBJ1-2; 11 bases are a match to TRBD1. CDR1 LNHDA and CDR2 SQIVND come from the germline V gene (reference sequence). CDR3 length: 14 amino acids. V lost 4 bases to trimming and J lost 3 bases; unmatched junction nucleotides: 1. CDR3: CASSTGQGDYGYTF. CDR3 in DNA: TGTGCCAGTAGTACGGGACAGGGGGACTATGGCTACACCTTC.

CDR3 region: CAWSVSSLRPNYGYTF. CDR3 DNA sequence: TGTGCCTGGAGTGTTTCCAGTCTTCGCCCTAACTATGGCTACACCTTC. This sequence joins TRBV30 and TRBJ1-2; no firm D call. Between the trimmed V and J ends, which lost 0 bases and 0 bases, there was a span of 14 bases. This CDR3 has 16 residues. Germline V gene sequence: CDR1 GTSNPN, CDR2 SVGIG (reference sequence).

The chain links TRBV30 to TRBJ1-6; D gene ambiguous. The CDR3 totals 13 residues. Trimming stripped 3 bases from V and 7 bases from J, with 10 bases between. Germline loops: CDR1 GTSNPN, CDR2 SVGIG (reference sequence). The CDR3 region is CAWRSVLNSPLHF. CDR3 nucleotides: TGTGCCTGGAGGTCCGTCCTGAATTCACCCCTCCACTTT.

The table lists this clone with a count of one. The gene calls are TRBV7-9 and TRBJ2-3; TRBD2 is a possible D gene (6 bases). CDR1 and CDR2 from the germline V gene are SEHNR and FQNEAQ (reference sequence). This CDR3 has 14 residues. The V and J ends lost 5 bases and 2 bases respectively, with 11 bases between them. CDR3 sequence: CASSPGLPTDTQYF. CDR3 DNA: TGTGCCAGCAGCCCCGGACTACCCACAGATACGCAGTATTTT.

This sequence joins TRBV6-5 and TRBJ2-5; 10 nucleotides match TRBD1. This CDR3 is built from 15 residues. Per the germline V gene, CDR1 is MNHEY and CDR2 is SVGAGI. The V gene end was trimmed by 5 bases and the J gene end by 1 base; junction bases not matched to a gene: 4. The CDR3 DNA follows: TGTGCCAGCAGTGCCGGGACAGGGGCCCAAGAGACCCAGTACTTC. This encodes CASSAGTGAQETQYF.

V gene TRBV4-1 combines with J gene TRBJ2-3; 10 positions match TRBD2. Germline V lookup: CDR1 MGHRA, CDR2 YSYEKL. There are 20 residues in the CDR3. The V gene end was trimmed by 0 bases and the J gene end by 4 bases; junction bases not matched to a gene: 16. In DNA form, the CDR3 reads TGCGCCAGCAGCCAAGATCCGCCCGGTGCAGTAAGCGGGGGGGCAGATACGCAGTATTTT. Encoded protein: CASSQDPPGAVSGGADTQYF.

This sequence joins TRBV9 and TRBJ2-5; D possibly matches TRBD1 or TRBD2 (5 bases each). Per the germline V gene, CDR1 is SGDLS and CDR2 is YYNGEE. This CDR3 has 18 residues. V lost 2 bases, J lost 1 base, and 21 bases lay in between. The CDR3 sequence is CASSVSPAGRGLQETQYF. CDR3 nucleotide sequence: TGTGCCAGCAGCGTCTCCCCGGCGGGTAGGGGCCTCCAAGAGACCCAGTACTTC.

V usage is TRBV11-2 and J usage is TRBJ2-1; 10 bases are a match to TRBD2. V lost 3 bases, J lost 7 bases, and 6 bases stayed unmatched. Germline V gene sequence: CDR1 SGHAT, CDR2 FQNNGV. The CDR3 is made up of 15 amino acids. Written as DNA, the CDR3 is TGTGCCAGCAGCTTCCAGCGGGGGGGCCGGAATGAGCAGTTCTTC. Translating gives CASSFQRGGRNEQFF.

Only a few counts were recorded for this clone. The V gene is TRBV9, the J gene TRBJ2-3, with TRBD2 as a possible D gene (6 bases). V was clipped by 0 bases and J by 5 bases, with 10 bases between them. Germline V gene lookup returns CDR1 SGDLS and CDR2 YYNGEE. This CDR3 has 14 residues. The CDR3 loop reads CASSVVMGGDTQYF. The DNA for the CDR3 is TGTGCCAGCAGCGTAGTTATGGGGGGAGATACGCAGTATTTT.

This clone has only a few counts. The chain combines TRBV5-4 with TRBJ2-3; 7 bases match TRBD2. With 5 bases clipped from V and 0 bases from J, the junction kept 6 bases outside the gene matches. This CDR3 is 15 amino acids long. CDR1 is SGHNT, CDR2 YYREEE, per germline (reference sequence). The CDR3 bases are TGTGCCAGCAGTCCGAGCGGGAAGAGCACAGATACGCAGTATTTT. Its translation: CASSPSGKSTDTQYF.

V usage is TRBV30 and J usage is TRBJ1-1; D call uncertain. Germline-derived CDR1 and CDR2 are GTSNPN and SVGIG (reference sequence). The CDR3 sequence is 14 residues long. The V end lost 1 base, the J end lost 0 bases, and 9 bases lay between the germline ends. CDR3 sequence (DNA): TGTGCCTGGAGTGCCGGCAGCATGAACACTGAAGCTTTCTTT. This sequence encodes CAWSAGSMNTEAFF.

In regard to this clone: This CDR3 is also generated by other DNA sequences in the sample. This chain joins TRBV9 and TRBJ2-7; D is unclear. In germline, CDR1 is SGDLS, CDR2 YYNGEE. V shed 0 bases and J shed 0 bases, with 4 bases lying between them. The CDR3 loop spans 13 amino acids. The CDR3 loop reads CASSVGPSYEQYF. The CDR3 DNA is TGTGCCAGCAGCGTAGGACCCTCCTACGAGCAGTACTTC.

This chain joins TRBV5-4 and TRBJ2-1; tentative D call: TRBD2 (5 bases). V was pared by 6 bases and J by 7 bases, with 14 bases between. The CDR3 covers 13 residues. Germline CDR1 and CDR2: SGHNT and YYREEE (reference sequence). The CDR3 here is CASMTGILNEQFF. CDR3 nucleotide sequence: TGTGCCAGCATGACGGGGATTCTGAATGAGCAGTTCTTC.

This clone was seen a single time. The gene calls are TRBV28 and TRBJ1-2, with D perhaps matching TRBD1 (5 bases). CDR1 is MDHEN and CDR2 is SYDVKM in the germline V gene. This CDR3 spans 11 amino acids. Trimming took off 6 bases at V and 3 bases at J, with 5 bases between the two ends. CDR3 DNA sequence: TGTGCCAGCAGGGGGGACTATGGCTACACCTTC. Amino acids: CASRGDYGYTF.

J is TRBJ2-7 and V is TRBV6-1, with 8 bases aligning to TRBD1. Trimming took 7 bases from V and 7 from J; bases not matched to a gene: 12. Germline CDR1 reads MNHNS; CDR2 reads SASEGT. This CDR3 contains 14 residues. CDR3: CASIGRTGRGEQYF. The CDR3 coding sequence is TGTGCCAGCATCGGACGGACAGGGCGGGGTGAGCAGTACTTC.